The 17 T cell receptor beta chains reported below all come from one sample, sequenced in a study of cytomegalovirus exposure and HLA in healthy donors. 60 Vbeta and 13 Jbeta primers were used in PCR. This table comes from immunoSEQ multiplex PCR, and its TCRdb copy is limited to in-frame clones, with some not included. The data contain 110,000 to 150,000 clones, approximately 80% of them singletons. Source material: PBMCs. The receptors derive from a woman aged 50 to 60 in good health and CMV-seronegative.

Written as DNA, the CDR3 is TGTGCCAGCTCTTACCAGGGACAGGGAGGCTATGGCTACACCTTC. Its protein is CASSYQGQGGYGYTF. The chain recombines TRBV18 with TRBJ1-2; 9 bases align to TRBD1. The trim removed 6 bases at V and 4 bases at J, leaving 9 bases unmatched. The CDR3 has 15 residues. Germline V lookup: CDR1 KGHSH, CDR2 LQKENI.

This chain links TRBV7-8 with TRBJ1-5; 8 nucleotides agree with TRBD1. The junction had 16 bases not matched to a gene; V was cut back by 5 bases and J by 1 base. This CDR3 contains 19 residues. The germline V gene encodes CDR1 SGHVS and CDR2 FQNEAQ. CDR3 bases: TGTGCCAGCAGCGGAGACAGGGGTATGTGGTTACAAAGCAATCAGCCCCAGCATTTT. It translates to CASSGDRGMWLQSNQPQHF. The full variable domain, rest sourced from reference TRBV7-8 and TRBJ1-5, is GAGVSQSPRYKVAKRGQDVALRCDPISGHVSLFWYQQALGQGPEFLTYFQNEAQLDKSGLPSDRFFAERPEGSVSTLKIQRTQQEDSAVYLCASSGDRGMWLQSNQPQHFGDGTRLSIL.

The chain couples TRBV2 to TRBJ2-5; D gene ambiguous. Between the trimmed V and J ends, which lost 7 bases and 5 bases, there was a span of 17 bases. This CDR3 has 14 amino acids. CDR1 is SNHLY, CDR2 FYNNEI, per germline. Written as DNA, the CDR3 is TGTGCCAGCAACGAATTGTCACAGTTGGAGACCCAGTACTTC. Its translation is CASNELSQLETQYF.

The CDR3 protein is CASSLAGRGNMNTEAFF. The DNA of the CDR3 is TGTGCCAGCAGCTTAGCGGGGAGGGGAAATATGAACACTGAAGCTTTCTTT. The chain joins TRBV7-9 to TRBJ1-1; D might be TRBD1 (5 bases). Trimming cost V 0 bases and J 0 bases, with 14 bases left between them. Germline V gives CDR1 SEHNR, CDR2 FQNEAQ (reference sequence). The CDR3 spans 17 residues. The variable domain in full, completed from reference TRBV7-9 and TRBJ1-1, reads DTGVSQNPRHKITKRGQNVTFRCDPISEHNRLYWYRQTLGQGPEFLTYFQNEAQLEKSRLLSDRFSAERPKGSFSTLEIQRTEQGDSAMYLCASSLAGRGNMNTEAFFGQGTRLTVV.

J is TRBJ1-3 and V is TRBV2; perhaps TRBD1 as D (5 bases). The CDR3 loop spans 15 amino acids. The V gene's germline CDR1 is SNHLY and CDR2 FYNNEI. V lost 8 bases and J lost 4, with 18 bases in between. CDR3 in amino acids: CASVRGLRLGNTIYF. CDR3 DNA sequence: TGTGCCAGCGTAAGGGGTCTCCGTCTCGGAAACACCATATATTTT.

This clone was detected only a few times. CDR3 coding DNA: TGTGCCAGCAGCTTGGGGGCTGGCTCCTACAATGAGCAGTTCTTC. It translates to CASSLGAGSYNEQFF. The chain uses TRBV5-4 and TRBJ2-1; D is uncertain. V shed 0 bases and J shed 0 bases, with 7 bases lying between them. From germline, CDR1 is SGHNT and CDR2 YYREEE (reference sequence). The CDR3 covers 15 residues.

A note on this clone: Mismatch with germline at one junction end may stem from a read error. J is TRBJ1-5 and V is TRBV28, with a tentative D call TRBD1 (5 bases). There are 14 residues in the CDR3. CDR1 and CDR2 (germline): MDHEN, SYDVKM. CDR3 bases: TGTGCCAGCAGTTTGTCAACAGGTAATCAACCCCAGCATTTT. Protein: CASSLSTGNQPQHF.

This clone was detected only a few times. For the CDR3, the DNA is TGCGCCAGCAGAATCCAGGGCGGGGACAATGAGCAGTTCTTC. Its protein product is CASRIQGGDNEQFF. The rearrangement joins TRBV5-1 to TRBJ2-1; possible D gene TRBD2, 6 bases. This CDR3 contains 14 residues. Deletions cut 5 bases from V and 5 bases from J, with 14 bases between. The V gene's germline CDR1 is SGHRS and CDR2 YFSETQ.

V gene TRBV2 combines with J gene TRBJ2-7, with a possible D match to TRBD1 (6 bases). Germline CDR1 is SNHLY and CDR2 is FYNNEI. Deletions cut 5 bases from V and 1 base from J, with 15 bases between. This CDR3 is 15 amino acids long. CDR3 amino acids: CASSSDTGHSYEQYF. The DNA for the CDR3 is TGTGCCAGCAGTAGCGATACGGGACATTCCTACGAGCAGTACTTC.

The chain is built from TRBV7-9 and TRBJ1-1; 7 nucleotides match TRBD1. The germline V gene encodes CDR1 SEHNR and CDR2 FQNEAQ (reference sequence). After removal of 5 bases from V and 3 bases from J, the junction contained 15 bases not matched to a gene. The CDR3 is 17 amino acids. CDR3 in amino acids: CASSTTGAKSRDTEAFF. The CDR3 region has the DNA TGTGCCAGCAGCACCACAGGGGCCAAATCAAGGGACACTGAAGCTTTCTTT.

This clone is labeled as medium-sized (0.01 to 0.1%). The chain joins TRBV2 to TRBJ1-4, with D hard to call. The CDR3 has 15 residues. With 2 bases removed from V and 7 bases from J, the gap between germline ends came to 14 bases. Per germline, CDR1 SNHLY and CDR2 FYNNEI. The CDR3 here is CASSESPSAGEKLFF. CDR3 DNA: TGTGCCAGCAGTGAATCCCCTTCAGCGGGTGAAAAACTGTTTTTT.

This clone was picked up a small number of times. The J gene is TRBJ2-5, the V gene TRBV4-3; 7 nucleotides match TRBD2. CDR1 is LGHNA, CDR2 YSLEER, per germline. This CDR3 region has 15 residues. Trimming took 2 bases from V and 5 from J; bases not matched to a gene: 8. The CDR3 nucleotides are TGCGCCAGCAGCCAAAACCCGACTAGCAGCGAGACCCAGTACTTC. It yields the protein CASSQNPTSSETQYF.

This rearrangement joins TRBV19 to TRBJ1-5, with 8 bases that match TRBD1. This CDR3 has 15 residues. V lost 8 bases, J lost 0 bases, and 6 bases stayed unmatched. Germline CDR1 and CDR2: LNHDA and SQIVND (reference sequence). The CDR3, as DNA: TGTGCCAGTCAAAGCGGACAGGGTAGCAATCAGCCCCAGCATTTT. Its protein product is CASQSGQGSNQPQHF.

The chain links TRBV28 to TRBJ1-5; D call uncertain. V lost 3 bases and J lost 4, with 10 bases in between. This CDR3 has 14 amino acids. Germline lookup yields CDR1 MDHEN and CDR2 SYDVKM. The CDR3 is CASSFLTGNQPQHF. DNA of the CDR3: TGTGCCAGCAGTTTCTTGACTGGGAATCAGCCCCAGCATTTT.

The chain employs TRBV2 and TRBJ1-2, with TRBD1 identical over 7 bases. V was pared by 8 bases and J by 7 bases, with 10 bases of the junction left unmatched. CDR1 is SNHLY, CDR2 FYNNEI, per germline. The CDR3 length is 13 residues. CDR3 loop: CASCRGAISGYTF. The CDR3 DNA reads as TGTGCCAGCTGCAGGGGGGCAATCAGTGGCTACACCTTC.

The rearrangement joins TRBV5-1 to TRBJ2-5; 8 bases align to TRBD1. The J segment lost 6 bases and the V segment lost 4 bases, leaving 5 bases of the junction unmatched. The germline CDR1 and CDR2 sequences are SGHRS and YFSETQ. This CDR3 spans 13 amino acids. In DNA form, the CDR3 reads TGCGCCAGCAGCACTCAGGGGGCTCAGACCCAGTACTTC. Encoded protein: CASSTQGAQTQYF. The whole variable domain, remainder taken from reference TRBV5-1 and TRBJ2-5, is KAGVTQTPRYLIKTRGQQVTLSCSPISGHRSVSWYQQTPGQGLQFLFEYFSETQRNKGNFPGRFSGRQFSNSRSEMNVSTLELGDSALYLCASSTQGAQTQYFGPGTRLLVL.

This clone was recorded a few times. This chain uses TRBV6-5 with TRBJ1-6; D gene uncertain. Trimming took 4 bases from V and 5 from J, leaving 6 bases between them. Germline loops: CDR1 MNHEY, CDR2 SVGAGI. The CDR3 totals 13 residues. The CDR3 sequence is CASSSADNSPLHF. Here the CDR3 DNA reads TGTGCCAGCAGTTCTGCAGATAATTCACCCCTCCACTTT.